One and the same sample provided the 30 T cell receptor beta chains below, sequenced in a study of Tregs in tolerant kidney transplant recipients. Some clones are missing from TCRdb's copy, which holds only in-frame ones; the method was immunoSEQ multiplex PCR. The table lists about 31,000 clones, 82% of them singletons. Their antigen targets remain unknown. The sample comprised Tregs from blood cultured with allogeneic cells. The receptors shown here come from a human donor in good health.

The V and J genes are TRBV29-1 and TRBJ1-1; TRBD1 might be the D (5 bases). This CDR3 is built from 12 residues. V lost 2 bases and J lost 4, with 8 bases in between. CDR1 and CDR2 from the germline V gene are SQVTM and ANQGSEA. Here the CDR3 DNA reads TGCAGCGTTGAACCAGGGCTCACTGAAGCTTTCTTT. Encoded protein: CSVEPGLTEAFF.

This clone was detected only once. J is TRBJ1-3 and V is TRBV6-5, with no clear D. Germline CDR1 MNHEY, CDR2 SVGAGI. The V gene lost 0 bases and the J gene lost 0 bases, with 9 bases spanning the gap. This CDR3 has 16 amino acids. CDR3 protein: CASSYSPDPSGNTIYF. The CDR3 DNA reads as TGTGCCAGCAGTTACTCCCCAGACCCCTCTGGAAACACCATATATTTT.

Written as DNA, the CDR3 is TGTGCCACCAGCAGAGGAGTGGACAGGGGCAATCAGCCCCAGCATTTT. Translating it yields CATSRGVDRGNQPQHF. This chain joins TRBV15 and TRBJ1-5, with TRBD1 identical over 8 bases. The CDR3 length is 16 residues. Trimming took 1 base from V and 2 from J; bases not matched to a gene: 4. Germline V gene lookup returns CDR1 LNHNV and CDR2 YYDKDF (reference sequence).

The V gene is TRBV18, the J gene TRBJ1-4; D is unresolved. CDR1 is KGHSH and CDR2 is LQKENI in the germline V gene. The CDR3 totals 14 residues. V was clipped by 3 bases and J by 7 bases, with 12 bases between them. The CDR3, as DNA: TGTGCCAGCTCACCTGGACGGTGGTTTGAAAAACTGTTTTTT. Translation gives CASSPGRWFEKLFF.

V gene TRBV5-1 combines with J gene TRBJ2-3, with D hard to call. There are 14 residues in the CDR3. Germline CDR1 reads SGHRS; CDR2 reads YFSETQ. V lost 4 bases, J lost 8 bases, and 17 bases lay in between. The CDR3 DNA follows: TGCGCCAGCAGCCTGATAGGAGACGGTGGTACGCAGTATTTT. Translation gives CASSLIGDGGTQYF.

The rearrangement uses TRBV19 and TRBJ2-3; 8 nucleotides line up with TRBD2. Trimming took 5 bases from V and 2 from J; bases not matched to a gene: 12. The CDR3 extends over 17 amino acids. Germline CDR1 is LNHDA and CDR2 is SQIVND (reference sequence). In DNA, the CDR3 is TGTGCCAGTAGTGAATCGGCGGGGGGTGGTTTCACAGATACGCAGTATTTT. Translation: CASSESAGGGFTDTQYF.

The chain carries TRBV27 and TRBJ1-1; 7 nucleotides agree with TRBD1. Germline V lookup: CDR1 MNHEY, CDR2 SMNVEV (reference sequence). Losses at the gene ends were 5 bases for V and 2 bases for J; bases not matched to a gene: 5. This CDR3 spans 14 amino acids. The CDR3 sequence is CASSQQGKNTEAFF. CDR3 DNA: TGTGCCAGCAGTCAACAGGGGAAAAACACTGAAGCTTTCTTT.

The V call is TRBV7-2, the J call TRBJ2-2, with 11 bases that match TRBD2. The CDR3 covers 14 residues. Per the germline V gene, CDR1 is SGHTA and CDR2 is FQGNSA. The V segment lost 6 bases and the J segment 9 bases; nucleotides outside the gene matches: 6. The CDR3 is CASRGTSGGWELFF. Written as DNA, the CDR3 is TGTGCCAGCAGGGGGACTAGCGGAGGATGGGAGCTGTTTTTT.

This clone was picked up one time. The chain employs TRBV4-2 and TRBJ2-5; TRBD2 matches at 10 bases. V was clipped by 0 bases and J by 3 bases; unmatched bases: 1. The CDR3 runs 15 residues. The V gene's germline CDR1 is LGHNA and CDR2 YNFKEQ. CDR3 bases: TGTGCCAGCAGCCAAGAAGGACTAGCGGAAGAGACCCAGTACTTC. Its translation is CASSQEGLAEETQYF.

CDR3 loop: CASSLGGGGYEQYF. CDR3 bases: TGTGCCAGCAGCTTAGGAGGCGGGGGCTACGAGCAGTACTTC. The chain joins TRBV7-2 to TRBJ2-7, with 7 bases matching TRBD2. Germline V gene lookup returns CDR1 SGHTA and CDR2 FQGNSA. The CDR3 has 14 residues. The V and J ends lost 1 base and 3 bases, in that order; junction bases with no gene match: 3.

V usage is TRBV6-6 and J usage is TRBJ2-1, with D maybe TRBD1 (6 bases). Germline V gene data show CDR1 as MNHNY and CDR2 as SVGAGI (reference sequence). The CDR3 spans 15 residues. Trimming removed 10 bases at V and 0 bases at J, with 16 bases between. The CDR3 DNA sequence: TGTGCCACCCTGGCCGGACAGAGCTCCTACAATGAGCAGTTCTTC. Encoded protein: CATLAGQSSYNEQFF.

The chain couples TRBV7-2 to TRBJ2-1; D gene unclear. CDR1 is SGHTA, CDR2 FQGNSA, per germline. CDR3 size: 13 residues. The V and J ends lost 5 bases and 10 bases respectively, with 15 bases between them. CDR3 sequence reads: CASSHLEILEQFF. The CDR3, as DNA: TGTGCCAGCAGCCATTTGGAAATCCTCGAGCAGTTCTTC.

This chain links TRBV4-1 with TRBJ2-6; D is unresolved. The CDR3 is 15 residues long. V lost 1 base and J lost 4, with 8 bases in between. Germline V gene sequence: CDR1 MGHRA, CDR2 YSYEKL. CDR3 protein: CASSQVVAGANVLTF. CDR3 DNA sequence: TGCGCCAGCAGCCAAGTAGTTGCCGGGGCCAACGTCCTGACTTTC.

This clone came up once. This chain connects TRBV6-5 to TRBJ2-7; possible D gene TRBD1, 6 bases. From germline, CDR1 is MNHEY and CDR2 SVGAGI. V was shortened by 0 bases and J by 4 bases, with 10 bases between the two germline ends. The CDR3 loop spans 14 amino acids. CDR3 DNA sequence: TGTGCCAGCAGTTACTCTGGTAGGGGGTACGAGCAGTACTTC. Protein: CASSYSGRGYEQYF.

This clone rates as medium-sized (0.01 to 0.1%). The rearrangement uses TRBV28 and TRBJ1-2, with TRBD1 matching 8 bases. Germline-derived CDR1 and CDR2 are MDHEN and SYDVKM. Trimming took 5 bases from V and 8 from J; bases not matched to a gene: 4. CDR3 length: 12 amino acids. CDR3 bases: TGTGCCAGCAGTCGGACAGGGTGGGGCTACACCTTC. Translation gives CASSRTGWGYTF.

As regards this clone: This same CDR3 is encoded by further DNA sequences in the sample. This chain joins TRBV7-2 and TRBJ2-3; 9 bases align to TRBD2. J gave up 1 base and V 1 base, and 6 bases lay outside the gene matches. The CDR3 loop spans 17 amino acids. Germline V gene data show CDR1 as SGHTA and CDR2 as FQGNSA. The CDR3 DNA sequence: TGTGCCAGCAGCTTAGTGGCGGGAGGGCCGGGCACAGATACGCAGTATTTT. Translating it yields CASSLVAGGPGTDTQYF. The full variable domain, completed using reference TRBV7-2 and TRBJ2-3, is GAGVSQSPSNKVTEKGKDVELRCDPISGHTALYWYRQSLGQGLEFLIYFQGNSAPDKSGLPSDRFSAERTGGSVSTLTIQRTQQEDSAVYLCASSLVAGGPGTDTQYFGPGTRLTVL.

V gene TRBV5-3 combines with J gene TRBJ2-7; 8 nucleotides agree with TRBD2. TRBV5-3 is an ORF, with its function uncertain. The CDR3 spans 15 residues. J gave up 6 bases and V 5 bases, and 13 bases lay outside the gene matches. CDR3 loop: CARRLLTSDVCEQYF. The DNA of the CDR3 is TGTGCCAGAAGATTGCTGACTAGCGACGTTTGCGAGCAGTACTTC.

For the CDR3, the DNA is TGTGCCACCGCAAGGAGTCAAAAGTCCTACGAGCAGTACTTC. This gives the protein CATARSQKSYEQYF. The rearrangement joins TRBV19 to TRBJ2-7; D is undetermined. Trimming left V 10 bases short and J 1 base short, with 17 bases between. This CDR3 is built from 14 residues. From germline, CDR1 is LNHDA and CDR2 SQIVND (reference sequence).

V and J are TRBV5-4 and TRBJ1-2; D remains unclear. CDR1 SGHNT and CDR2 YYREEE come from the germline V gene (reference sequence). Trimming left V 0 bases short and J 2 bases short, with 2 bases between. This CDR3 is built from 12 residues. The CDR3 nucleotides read TGTGCCAGCAGCTTGGAAAACTATGGCTACACCTTC. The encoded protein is CASSLENYGYTF.

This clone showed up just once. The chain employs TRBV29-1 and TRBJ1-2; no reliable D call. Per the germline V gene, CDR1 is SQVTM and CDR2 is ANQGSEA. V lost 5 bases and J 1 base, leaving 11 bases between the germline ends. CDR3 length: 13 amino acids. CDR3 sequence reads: CSVTDPFNYGYTF. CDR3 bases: TGCAGCGTTACGGATCCGTTTAACTATGGCTACACCTTC.

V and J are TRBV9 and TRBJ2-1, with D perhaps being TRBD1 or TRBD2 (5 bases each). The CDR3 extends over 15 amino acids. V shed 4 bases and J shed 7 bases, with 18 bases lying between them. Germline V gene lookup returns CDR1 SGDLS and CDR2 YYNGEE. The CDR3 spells CASSIGHSRRNEQFF. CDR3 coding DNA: TGTGCCAGCAGCATCGGACACTCTAGGAGGAATGAGCAGTTCTTC.

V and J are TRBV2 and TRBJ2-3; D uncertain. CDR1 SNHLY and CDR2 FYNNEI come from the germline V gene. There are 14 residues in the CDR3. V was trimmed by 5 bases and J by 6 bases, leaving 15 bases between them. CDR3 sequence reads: CASSSTLDLDTQYF. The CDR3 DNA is TGTGCCAGCAGTTCGACTTTAGACTTGGATACGCAGTATTTT.

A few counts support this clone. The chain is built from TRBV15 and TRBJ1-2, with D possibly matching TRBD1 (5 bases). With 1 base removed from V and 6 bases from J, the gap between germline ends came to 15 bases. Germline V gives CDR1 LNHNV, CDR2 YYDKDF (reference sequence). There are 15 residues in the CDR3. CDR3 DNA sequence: TGTGCCACCAGCAGAGGAAGGGGTCCCAAGCATGGCTACACCTTC. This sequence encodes CATSRGRGPKHGYTF.

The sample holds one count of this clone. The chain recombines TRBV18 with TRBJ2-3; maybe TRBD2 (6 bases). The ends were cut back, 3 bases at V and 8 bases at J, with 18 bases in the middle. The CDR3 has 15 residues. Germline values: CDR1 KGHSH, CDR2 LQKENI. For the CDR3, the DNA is TGTGCCAGCTCACCCGGGAGAGACCGCGAAGGTACGCAGTATTTT. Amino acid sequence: CASSPGRDREGTQYF.

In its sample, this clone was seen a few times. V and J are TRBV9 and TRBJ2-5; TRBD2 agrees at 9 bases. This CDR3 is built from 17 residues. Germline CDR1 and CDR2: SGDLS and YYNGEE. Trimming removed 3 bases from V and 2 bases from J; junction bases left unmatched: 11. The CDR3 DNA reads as TGTGCCAGCAGCGGCGGTAGCGGGAGAGGACCTCAAGAGACCCAGTACTTC. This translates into CASSGGSGRGPQETQYF.

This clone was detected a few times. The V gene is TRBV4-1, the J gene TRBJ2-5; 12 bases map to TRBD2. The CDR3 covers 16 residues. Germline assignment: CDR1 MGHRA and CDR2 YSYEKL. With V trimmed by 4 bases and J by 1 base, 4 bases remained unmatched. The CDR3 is CASSPLLAGGQETQYF. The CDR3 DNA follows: TGCGCCAGCAGCCCCCTACTAGCGGGGGGCCAAGAGACCCAGTACTTC.

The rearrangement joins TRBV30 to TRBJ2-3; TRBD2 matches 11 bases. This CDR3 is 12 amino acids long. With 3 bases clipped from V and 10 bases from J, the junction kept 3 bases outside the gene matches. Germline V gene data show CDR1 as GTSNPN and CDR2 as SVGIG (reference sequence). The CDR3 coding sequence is TGTGCCTGGAGGGGGACTAGCGGTCCGCAGTATTTT. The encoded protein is CAWRGTSGPQYF.

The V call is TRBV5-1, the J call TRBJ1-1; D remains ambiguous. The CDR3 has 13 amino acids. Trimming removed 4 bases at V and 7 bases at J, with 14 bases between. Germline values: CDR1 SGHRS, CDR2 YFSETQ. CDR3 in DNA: TGCGCCAGCAGCCGGGAGATTCAGTATGAAGCTTTCTTT. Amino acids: CASSREIQYEAFF.

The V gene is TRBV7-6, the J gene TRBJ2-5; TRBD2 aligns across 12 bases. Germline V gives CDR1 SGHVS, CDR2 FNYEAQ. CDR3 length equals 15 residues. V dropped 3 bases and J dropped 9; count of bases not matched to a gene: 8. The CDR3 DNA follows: TGTGCCAGCAGCTTGATTACTAGCGGGGGGTCGGCCCAGTACTTC. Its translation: CASSLITSGGSAQYF.

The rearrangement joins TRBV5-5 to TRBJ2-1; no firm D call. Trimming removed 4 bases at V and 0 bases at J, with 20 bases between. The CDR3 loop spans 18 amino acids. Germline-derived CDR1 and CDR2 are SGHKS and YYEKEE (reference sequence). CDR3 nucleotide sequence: TGTGCCAGCAGCCCGGTAAGAGGCGCCGGTAGCTCCTACAATGAGCAGTTCTTC. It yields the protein CASSPVRGAGSSYNEQFF.